One and the same sample provided the 30 T cell receptor beta chains below, sequenced in a study of cytomegalovirus exposure and HLA in healthy donors. 60 Vbeta and 13 Jbeta primers were used in PCR. Data came from immunoSEQ multiplex PCR; TCRdb stores just in-frame clones and leaves some out. The table shows about 82,000 clones, with 80% to 90% occurring only once. Sequenced: PBMCs. The receptors here all came from a man between 18 and 35 years old in good health and CMV-seronegative.

The V and J genes are TRBV10-3 and TRBJ1-1; D remains unclear. The length of the CDR3 is 14 residues. Trimming pared 3 bases from V and 1 base from J, leaving 9 bases between. In germline, CDR1 is ENHRY, CDR2 SYGVKD. DNA of the CDR3: TGTGCCATCAGTGAAAACCTAGGGAACACTGAAGCTTTCTTT. Protein sequence: CAISENLGNTEAFF.

This chain links TRBV28 with TRBJ2-5; TRBD2 matches 11 bases. This CDR3 contains 17 residues. Germline V CDR1 and CDR2: MDHEN, SYDVKM. Germline trimming cut 5 bases from V and 2 bases from J; bases unmatched to any gene: 10. CDR3 loop: CASSQGTSGLFQETQYF. The DNA of the CDR3 is TGTGCCAGCAGTCAAGGGACTAGCGGACTCTTTCAAGAGACCCAGTACTTC.

The V gene is TRBV7-9, the J gene TRBJ2-7, with D uncertain. CDR3 length: 15 amino acids. The germline V gene encodes CDR1 SEHNR and CDR2 FQNEAQ (reference sequence). Trimming removed 4 bases from V and 0 bases from J, with 13 bases in between. The CDR3 nucleotides are TGTGCCAGCAGCTCAACAAGAGGCATCTCCTACGAGCAGTACTTC. It codes for CASSSTRGISYEQYF. Using reference TRBV7-9 and TRBJ2-7 for the parts outside the CDR3, the full variable domain is DTGVSQNPRHKITKRGQNVTFRCDPISEHNRLYWYRQTLGQGPEFLTYFQNEAQLEKSRLLSDRFSAERPKGSFSTLEIQRTEQGDSAMYLCASSSTRGISYEQYFGPGTRLTVT.

V usage is TRBV27 and J usage is TRBJ1-2, with D possibly being TRBD1 (6 bases). V was trimmed by 4 bases and J by 2 bases, leaving 14 bases between them. CDR1 and CDR2 (germline): MNHEY, SMNVEV (reference sequence). CDR3 size: 15 residues. The DNA for the CDR3 is TGTGCCAGCAGTTGGGGGGGGGCAGGGAACTATGGCTACACCTTC. Its translation is CASSWGGAGNYGYTF.

This chain connects TRBV7-2 to TRBJ1-3, with D perhaps TRBD1 (5 bases). The germline CDR1 and CDR2 sequences are SGHTA and FQGNSA. This CDR3 region has 14 residues. V dropped 6 bases and J dropped 1 base, with 10 bases sitting between them. The CDR3 spells CASSSRGSGNTIYF. In DNA, the CDR3 is TGTGCCAGCAGTTCCCGGGGGTCTGGAAACACCATATATTTT.

This chain connects TRBV7-2 to TRBJ2-1; 12 bases agree with TRBD1. From germline, CDR1 is SGHTA and CDR2 FQGNSA. After removal of 5 bases from V and 8 bases from J, the junction contained 10 bases not matched to a gene. CDR3 length: 16 residues. CDR3 region: CASSPSRDRGQDEQFF. The CDR3, as DNA: TGTGCCAGCAGCCCTTCCCGGGACAGGGGGCAAGATGAGCAGTTCTTC.

This clone was observed a handful of times. The chain carries TRBV7-9 and TRBJ1-1, with 7 nucleotides matching TRBD1. V shed 5 bases and J 0 bases; nucleotides not matched to a gene: 9. In germline, CDR1 is SEHNR, CDR2 FQNEAQ (reference sequence). The CDR3 is 16 amino acids. Here the CDR3 reads CASSRDRNYMNTEAFF. CDR3 coding DNA: TGTGCCAGCAGCCGGGACAGAAATTACATGAACACTGAAGCTTTCTTT.

This chain joins TRBV4-2 and TRBJ2-2, with 14 positions matching TRBD2. Germline CDR1 LGHNA, CDR2 YNFKEQ. The J segment lost 0 bases and the V segment lost 4 bases, leaving 10 bases of the junction unmatched. There are 20 residues in the CDR3. CDR3 region: CASSRGPGLAGASNTGELFF. Here the CDR3 DNA reads TGTGCCAGCAGCCGAGGCCCGGGACTAGCGGGAGCCTCGAACACCGGGGAGCTGTTTTTT.

The chain has TRBV7-8 and TRBJ1-6; D is possibly TRBD1 (5 bases). Germline CDR1 SGHVS, CDR2 FQNEAQ. Trimming removed 1 base from V and 10 bases from J, with 14 bases in between. The CDR3 is 15 residues long. CDR3 bases: TGTGCCAGCAGCTTAGACAGGATAGGAGGGTCACCCCTCCACTTT. It codes for CASSLDRIGGSPLHF.

The genes are TRBV2 and TRBJ1-6, with 7 bases matching TRBD1. The CDR3 loop spans 13 amino acids. Trimming removed 11 bases from V and 9 bases from J; junction bases left unmatched: 10. The germline CDR1 and CDR2 sequences are SNHLY and FYNNEI. The DNA for the CDR3 is TGTGCCGGTAACAGGGGACCCAGTTCACCCCTCCACTTT. It is translated as CAGNRGPSSPLHF.

The chain combines TRBV6-5 with TRBJ1-1; 7 bases fit TRBD1. Trimming at V came to 10 bases and at J to 7 bases, leaving 18 bases not matched to a gene. The germline CDR1 and CDR2 sequences are MNHEY and SVGAGI. The CDR3 is made up of 15 amino acids. The CDR3 protein is CAIKSDHRGKIEAFF. The CDR3 DNA is TGTGCCATCAAATCAGACCACAGGGGAAAAATTGAAGCTTTCTTT.

V is TRBV9 and J is TRBJ2-3, with 8 bases identical to TRBD2. The CDR3 runs to 15 residues. The trim removed 4 bases at V and 4 bases at J, leaving 8 bases unmatched. Germline-derived CDR1 and CDR2 are SGDLS and YYNGEE. The CDR3 sequence is CASSLRAGASDTQYF. The CDR3 DNA is TGTGCCAGCAGCCTTCGAGCGGGAGCCTCAGATACGCAGTATTTT.

Only one count was recorded for this clone. The CDR3 region has the DNA TGTGCCAGCAGCCGCTTAGCCGTGTCCGTCACAGATACGCAGTATTTT. Protein sequence: CASSRLAVSVTDTQYF. The chain recombines TRBV14 with TRBJ2-3; D ambiguous. The length of the CDR3 is 16 residues. Germline CDR1 reads SGHDN; CDR2 reads FVKESK. V was trimmed by 4 bases and J by 2 bases, leaving 16 bases between them.

The chain combines TRBV19 with TRBJ1-1, with D tentatively TRBD1 (6 bases). The CDR3 contains 12 residues. In germline, CDR1 is LNHDA, CDR2 SQIVND (reference sequence). V gave up 9 bases and J gave up 1 base, with 9 bases separating them. The CDR3 region is CASQTGNTEAFF. CDR3 nucleotide sequence: TGTGCCAGCCAGACAGGGAACACTGAAGCTTTCTTT.

The chain links TRBV18 to TRBJ2-7; 13 bases agree with TRBD2. The V segment lost 2 bases and the J segment 3 bases; nucleotides outside the gene matches: 4. From germline, CDR1 is KGHSH and CDR2 LQKENI. This CDR3 has 16 amino acids. The CDR3 reads CASSPMGLAGSYEQYF. The CDR3 DNA reads TGTGCCAGCTCACCAATGGGACTAGCGGGAAGCTACGAGCAGTACTTC. Together with reference TRBV18 and TRBJ2-7, the CDR3 gives the full variable domain: NAGVMQNPRHLVRRRGQEARLRCSPMKGHSHVYWYRQLPEEGLKFMVYLQKENIIDESGMPKERFSAEFPKEGPSILRIQQVVRGDSAAYFCASSPMGLAGSYEQYFGPGTRLTVT.

V usage is TRBV28 and J usage is TRBJ1-4, with D tentatively TRBD1 (5 bases). V was shortened by 3 bases and J by 0 bases, with 17 bases between the two germline ends. This CDR3 has 18 amino acids. Germline V gene data show CDR1 as MDHEN and CDR2 as SYDVKM. CDR3 DNA sequence: TGTGCCAGCAGTTTGCCCCGTTATAGACAGCCAACTAATGAAAAACTGTTTTTT. Amino acid sequence: CASSLPRYRQPTNEKLFF.

CDR3 residues: CASSVYLTSGSMDEQFF. CDR3 DNA sequence: TGTGCCAGCAGCGTCTACCTAACTAGCGGGAGTATGGATGAGCAGTTCTTC. The chain combines TRBV9 with TRBJ2-1; 11 positions match TRBD2. Losses at the gene ends were 2 bases for V and 8 bases for J; bases not matched to a gene: 12. The CDR3 is 17 residues long. Germline CDR1 reads SGDLS; CDR2 reads YYNGEE.

V and J are TRBV19 and TRBJ2-1; D ambiguous. The CDR3 runs to 12 residues. CDR1 and CDR2 from the germline V gene are LNHDA and SQIVND (reference sequence). V was cut by 3 bases and J by 4 bases, with 4 bases left in between. In DNA, the CDR3 is TGTGCCAGTAGTATGGCATACAATGAGCAGTTCTTC. Translated, it gives CASSMAYNEQFF.

The V and J genes are TRBV6-1 and TRBJ1-1, with unresolved D. V was cut by 2 bases and J by 7 bases, with 5 bases left in between. The CDR3 contains 11 residues. Germline V gene lookup returns CDR1 MNHNS and CDR2 SASEGT. The CDR3 sequence is CASSENFEAFF. Written as DNA, the CDR3 is TGTGCCAGCAGTGAAAACTTTGAAGCTTTCTTT.

The CDR3 DNA reads TGCGCCAGCAGCTCCGAGGCTTTGAGCACCGGGGAGCTGTTTTTT. Encoded protein: CASSSEALSTGELFF. The chain links TRBV5-1 to TRBJ2-2; unclear D gene. CDR1 is SGHRS, CDR2 YFSETQ, per germline. This CDR3 contains 15 residues. Trimming removed 3 bases from V and 4 bases from J, with 13 bases in between. Full variable domain (missing parts from reference TRBV5-1 and TRBJ2-2): KAGVTQTPRYLIKTRGQQVTLSCSPISGHRSVSWYQQTPGQGLQFLFEYFSETQRNKGNFPGRFSGRQFSNSRSEMNVSTLELGDSALYLCASSSEALSTGELFFGEGSRLTVL.

The J gene is TRBJ2-7, the V gene TRBV6-5; 14 nucleotides agree with TRBD2. The CDR3 contains 16 residues. Germline V lookup: CDR1 MNHEY, CDR2 SVGAGI. The junction had 4 bases not matched to a gene; V was cut back by 4 bases and J by 2 bases. The CDR3 loop is CASSFGTSGSAYEQYF. The CDR3 nucleotides read TGTGCCAGCAGTTTCGGGACTAGCGGGAGCGCCTACGAGCAGTACTTC.

This clone was counted once. The V call is TRBV5-1, the J call TRBJ2-1; D is uncertain. Germline CDR1 is SGHRS and CDR2 is YFSETQ. The V and J ends lost 1 base and 12 bases respectively, with 11 bases between them. The CDR3 contains 12 residues. This CDR3 reads CASSLTGDGQFF. Here the CDR3 DNA reads TGCGCCAGCAGCTTGACCGGAGACGGGCAGTTCTTC.

This clone was seen a handful of times. V and J are TRBV7-9 and TRBJ2-1, with TRBD2 matching over 9 bases. J gave up 4 bases and V 1 base, and 2 bases lay outside the gene matches. Germline V lookup: CDR1 SEHNR, CDR2 FQNEAQ (reference sequence). The CDR3 consists of 15 residues. The chain's CDR3 is CASSLGSGRYNEQFF. In DNA, the CDR3 is TGTGCCAGCAGCTTAGGGAGCGGGAGGTACAATGAGCAGTTCTTC.

The chain is built from TRBV19 and TRBJ2-7; D perhaps matches TRBD2 (5 bases). The ends were cut back, 3 bases at V and 9 bases at J, with 12 bases in the middle. CDR1 and CDR2 from the germline V gene are LNHDA and SQIVND (reference sequence). The CDR3 sequence is 12 residues long. Here the CDR3 DNA reads TGTGCCAGTAGTATTACGGGGAACGGGCAGTACTTC. Translating gives CASSITGNGQYF.

The CDR3 sequence: CASSPQLAIPTGELFF. DNA for the CDR3: TGTGCCAGCAGTCCCCAACTAGCGATACCCACCGGGGAGCTGTTTTTT. The chain recombines TRBV27 with TRBJ2-2; TRBD2 aligns across 7 bases. The CDR3 length is 16 residues. Germline values: CDR1 MNHEY, CDR2 SMNVEV (reference sequence). J was trimmed by 4 bases and V by 5 bases; bases with no gene match: 10.

The chain uses TRBV7-3 and TRBJ2-5; 8 bases fit TRBD2. This CDR3 is 17 amino acids long. With V trimmed by 0 bases and J by 1 base, 7 bases remained unmatched. Germline V gene sequence: CDR1 SGHTA, CDR2 FQGTGA. In nucleotides, the CDR3 is TGTGCCAGCAGCTTAACTGGGCTAGCGGGCAGCCAAGAGACCCAGTACTTC. Translating it yields CASSLTGLAGSQETQYF.

The chain recombines TRBV6-5 with TRBJ2-3, with TRBD1 matching 8 bases. V lost 2 bases, J lost 4 bases, and 5 bases stayed unmatched. CDR1 is MNHEY, CDR2 SVGAGI, per germline. The CDR3 extends over 15 amino acids. For the CDR3, the DNA is TGTGCCAGCAGTTACACAGGACAGGGCGCAGATACGCAGTATTTT. This sequence encodes CASSYTGQGADTQYF.

The chain has TRBV19 and TRBJ1-6; the D is unclear. Germline assignment: CDR1 LNHDA and CDR2 SQIVND (reference sequence). The CDR3 extends over 13 amino acids. Deletions cut 4 bases from V and 3 bases from J, with 4 bases between. The CDR3 DNA sequence: TGTGCCAGTAGTAACGGCTATAATTCACCCCTCCACTTT. Its translation is CASSNGYNSPLHF.

The chain has TRBV19 and TRBJ1-2; tentative D call: TRBD1 (5 bases). This CDR3 has 15 residues. Germline V gene sequence: CDR1 LNHDA, CDR2 SQIVND (reference sequence). The V and J ends lost 6 bases and 0 bases respectively, with 14 bases between them. For the CDR3, the DNA is TGTGCCAGTAGAGTGGGGCAGTTTGCTAACTATGGCTACACCTTC. This encodes CASRVGQFANYGYTF.

Written as DNA, the CDR3 is TGTGCCAGCAGTTCCACAGGGCTGAACACTGAAGCTTTCTTT. It specifies CASSSTGLNTEAFF. V usage is TRBV28 and J usage is TRBJ1-1; D possibly corresponds to TRBD1 (6 bases). The germline V gene encodes CDR1 MDHEN and CDR2 SYDVKM. The V and J ends lost 4 bases and 0 bases respectively, with 9 bases between them. The CDR3 covers 14 residues.